The rows below give T cell receptor beta chains drawn from one sample of a study of CD8+CD57+ T cells in acquired aplastic anemia. One entry per CDR3 protein results from TCRdb running MiXCR on the reads. The table has more than 95,000 distinct CDR3 sequences, almost 40% seen once. The sample was sorted CD4+, CD8+, or CD8+CD57+ T cells (not recorded which) from PBMCs. The origin of the receptors is a human donor with aplastic anemia. Both conserved end residues are part of each CDR3. Rows give clone size only sometimes, using once, few, many, or a class for an expanded clone.

>TRBJ1-3|TRBV9|.
CASSPGQARSGNTIYF
>TRBJ1-2|TRBV3-1|few
CASSQGGRRNYGYTF
>TRBJ1-1|TRBV4-1|once
CASSPEGQRVSTEAFF
>TRBJ1-6|TRBV19|.
CASRGRYNSPLHF
>TRBJ1-1|TRBV4-2|few
CASSLVAGGNLNTEAFF
>TRBJ1-4|TRBV7-9|many
CASSPTGGFEKLFF
>TRBJ1-6|TRBV20-1|.
CSVEGIGQDNSPLHF
>TRBJ2-5|TRBV20-1|.
CSARDLRREQKTQYF
>TRBJ2-7|TRBV5-6|.
CASSLGGKLGLGSYEQYF
>TRBJ2-3|TRBV10-3|.
CAIKSERGESSTDTQYF
>TRBJ2-1|TRBV9|.
CASSPPFLAGAVNEQFF
>TRBJ1-1|TRBV19|once
CASFSGDGNTEAFF
>TRBJ1-1|TRBV12-3/TRBV12-4|many
CAATRYNTEAFF
>TRBJ1-2|TRBV10-3|.
CAISDGDPGGYTF
>TRBJ2-7|TRBV10-3|.
CAIRALAGGFNEQYF
>TRBJ2-7|TRBV13|many
CASSLRQGLTYEQYF
>TRBJ1-5|TRBV5-8|many
CASSLGIYSNQPQHF
>TRBJ1-4|TRBV5-1|few
CASSPEGQTSTGKLFF
>TRBJ2-5|TRBV7-2|.
CASGGAEETQYF
>TRBJ2-2|TRBV12-3/TRBV12-4|.
CASSSGQGARRPNTGELFF
>TRBJ1-5|TRBV27|many
CASRSLTGQGWNQPQHF
>TRBJ2-3|TRBV7-2|many
CASSLPTRPDTQYF
>TRBJ1-2|TRBV10-1|.
CASSEGTGDGYTF
>TRBJ2-1|TRBV5-4|many
CASSLIDGNEQFF
>TRBJ2-7|TRBV7-6|.
CASSLVGVWEEQYF
>TRBJ1-4|TRBV11-2|few
CASSSLGGSINEKLFF
>TRBJ2-7|TRBV29-1|once
CSLAAGGPFEQYF
>TRBJ1-1|TRBV3-1|many
CASSQEDTEAFF
>TRBJ1-2|TRBV6-1|many
CASSLFVTGGMDGYTF
>TRBJ1-4|TRBV3-1|.
CACSQDLSFEKLFF
>TRBJ2-7|TRBV7-2|.
CAGREGIEQYF
>TRBJ2-3|TRBV11-2|.
CASSLSSGGNTDTQYF
>TRBJ2-7|TRBV4-2|many
CASSPRGTSGVRGEQYF
>TRBJ2-5|TRBV19|.
CASSIERGGRETQYF
>TRBJ2-1|TRBV7-6|.
CASSSRDIEQFF
>TRBJ1-2|TRBV19|.
CASIDRINYGYTF
>TRBJ2-7|TRBV28|.
CASSLGSWGSYEQYF
>TRBJ2-1|TRBV7-7|.
CARGASGGVAYNEQFF
>TRBJ1-1|TRBV19|many
CASSNPQGAGTEAFF
>TRBJ1-2|TRBV6-1|.
CASRDGQGGGYTF
>TRBJ1-1|TRBV29-1|.
CSVDLLRGSEAFF
>TRBJ2-7|TRBV7-2|many
CASSLGTHSYEQYF
>TRBJ2-2|TRBV7-2|many
CASSFTPGIAGELFF
>TRBJ1-5|TRBV2|.
CASRLQGNQPQHF
>TRBJ1-6|TRBV7-8|.
CASSTGQGRNSPLHF
>TRBJ1-2|TRBV6-2/TRBV6-3|few
CASSYDPGLYGYTF
>TRBJ1-1|TRBV20-1|many
CSATQTPNTEAFF
>TRBJ1-6|TRBV7-2|.
CASSRDSPLHF
>TRBJ1-5|TRBV9|.
CASSVHGNQPQHF
>TRBJ1-4|TRBV7-8|.
CASCLDRGSEKLFF
>TRBJ2-1|TRBV7-2|many
CASSPGGYNEQFF
>TRBJ2-5|TRBV6-1|.
CASSEGVQETQYF
>TRBJ1-4|TRBV11-2|.
CASSLRTRVGNEELFF
>TRBJ2-5|TRBV30|few
CAWRGETQYF
>TRBJ2-7|TRBV5-1|.
CASSFGDRGYEQYF
>TRBJ1-1|TRBV7-3|many
CASSPGLNTEAFF